These 16 T cell receptor beta chains were sequenced from one sample in a study of blood T cell repertoires in COVID-19. Sequenced by immunoSEQ multiplex PCR; TCRdb stores in-frame clones only, minus some. The data hold roughly 250,000 clones, with roughly 86% observed a single time. The sample consisted of PBMCs or T cells enriched from blood (not recorded which). Receptors were obtained from a woman aged 45-65 years who had recovered from COVID-19.

This rearrangement joins TRBV19 to TRBJ1-3; no clear D. CDR1 is LNHDA and CDR2 is SQIVND in the germline V gene (reference sequence). This CDR3 spans 16 amino acids. V lost 5 bases and J lost 0, with 14 bases in between. The chain's CDR3 is CASSSVVYSSGNTIYF. CDR3 DNA: TGTGCCAGTAGTTCCGTTGTGTACTCCTCTGGAAACACCATATATTTT.

This chain links TRBV5-1 with TRBJ2-5, with D perhaps TRBD2 (6 bases). Deletions cut 7 bases from V and 9 bases from J, with 19 bases between. The CDR3 loop spans 13 amino acids. Germline V CDR1 and CDR2: SGHRS, YFSETQ. The CDR3 nucleotides are TGCGCCAGCCGCAGGGACTCCTTACCAGCCCAGTACTTC. Translating gives CASRRDSLPAQYF.

This clone was recorded a few times. The chain employs TRBV5-1 and TRBJ2-3, with D hard to call. The germline gives CDR1 SGHRS, CDR2 YFSETQ. This CDR3 has 15 amino acids. Between the trimmed V and J ends, which lost 2 bases and 0 bases, there was a span of 10 bases. The CDR3: CASSFEELSTDTQYF. The CDR3 DNA reads as TGCGCCAGCAGCTTCGAGGAGCTAAGCACAGATACGCAGTATTTT. Complete variable domain (other parts from reference TRBV5-1 and TRBJ2-3): KAGVTQTPRYLIKTRGQQVTLSCSPISGHRSVSWYQQTPGQGLQFLFEYFSETQRNKGNFPGRFSGRQFSNSRSEMNVSTLELGDSALYLCASSFEELSTDTQYFGPGTRLTVL.

This chain connects TRBV7-3 to TRBJ2-3; D ambiguous. V was pared by 6 bases and J by 0 bases, with 7 bases between. The CDR3 sequence is 13 residues long. In germline, CDR1 is SGHTA, CDR2 FQGTGA. CDR3 amino acids: CASSWASTDTQYF. The CDR3 nucleotides read TGTGCCAGCAGTTGGGCTAGCACAGATACGCAGTATTTT.

The chain carries TRBV19 and TRBJ1-4; 7 nucleotides agree with TRBD1. Per the germline V gene, CDR1 is LNHDA and CDR2 is SQIVND (reference sequence). CDR3 length: 17 amino acids. Trimming took 4 bases from V and 6 from J; bases not matched to a gene: 14. The CDR3 reads CASSTDRDGLEDEKLFF. The CDR3 nucleotides read TGTGCCAGTAGTACCGACAGGGATGGTCTAGAGGATGAAAAACTGTTTTTT.

This chain joins TRBV2 and TRBJ1-1, with 7 bases identical to TRBD1. The CDR3 extends over 14 amino acids. Trimming removed 7 bases from V and 3 bases from J; junction bases left unmatched: 8. CDR1 is SNHLY and CDR2 is FYNNEI in the germline V gene. In DNA, the CDR3 is TGTGCCAGCAATAGACAGGGTGGGGACACTGAAGCTTTCTTT. Amino acids: CASNRQGGDTEAFF.

The J gene is TRBJ2-2, the V gene TRBV2; 9 bases fit TRBD1. The V segment lost 10 bases and the J segment 7 bases; nucleotides outside the gene matches: 10. The CDR3 is 14 amino acids. Looked up from germline, CDR1 is SNHLY and CDR2 is FYNNEI. This CDR3 is CAKETGGRGGELFF. The CDR3 DNA reads TGTGCCAAAGAGACAGGGGGTAGGGGCGGGGAGCTGTTTTTT.

The chain couples TRBV19 to TRBJ1-4; D not certain. Germline lookup yields CDR1 LNHDA and CDR2 SQIVND (reference sequence). The CDR3 contains 13 residues. The V end lost 5 bases, the J end lost 7 bases, and 11 bases lay between the germline ends. The CDR3 DNA sequence: TGTGCCAGTAGTCATTCACAGAGTGAAAAACTGTTTTTT. Its translation is CASSHSQSEKLFF.

The chain couples TRBV19 to TRBJ1-5; a weak D match, TRBD1 (6 bases). Looked up from germline, CDR1 is LNHDA and CDR2 is SQIVND (reference sequence). The V end was cut by 5 bases, the J end by 5 bases, with 13 bases between. This CDR3 comprises 14 residues. CDR3 region: CASSALGQHQPQHF. Written as DNA, the CDR3 is TGTGCCAGTAGTGCCCTCGGACAGCATCAGCCCCAGCATTTT.

J is TRBJ2-7 and V is TRBV6-5; possibly TRBD1 for D (6 bases). The CDR3 runs 16 residues. Germline CDR1 reads MNHEY; CDR2 reads SVGAGI. Deletions cut 0 bases from V and 1 base from J, with 13 bases between. CDR3: CASSYSLQGQSYEQYF. The CDR3 DNA follows: TGTGCCAGCAGTTACTCGTTACAGGGCCAGTCCTACGAGCAGTACTTC.

The chain recombines TRBV7-2 with TRBJ1-6, with 9 bases matching TRBD1. Germline V CDR1 and CDR2: SGHTA, FQGNSA. The CDR3 is 18 amino acids. V lost 0 bases, J lost 4 bases, and 7 bases stayed unmatched. CDR3 protein: CASSLARLQGAYNSPLHF. In DNA form, the CDR3 reads TGTGCCAGCAGCTTAGCGCGGTTACAGGGGGCTTATAATTCACCCCTCCACTTT.

This clone was recorded a few times. The chain has TRBV25-1 and TRBJ2-5; 7 bases map to TRBD2. V was pared by 10 bases and J by 2 bases, with 10 bases of the junction left unmatched. In germline, CDR1 is MGHDK, CDR2 SYGVNS. The CDR3 length is 14 residues. Here the CDR3 reads CATAPGGTQETQYF. As DNA, the CDR3 is TGTGCCACCGCTCCGGGGGGAACGCAAGAGACCCAGTACTTC.

The chain is built from TRBV5-1 and TRBJ2-3; 7 bases are shared with TRBD1. Germline values: CDR1 SGHRS, CDR2 YFSETQ. V lost 4 bases and J lost 4; bases outside the gene matches: 9. The CDR3 is made up of 15 amino acids. For the CDR3, the DNA is TGCGCCAGCAGCCCCCAAACAGGGGTTGCAGATACGCAGTATTTT. Its protein product is CASSPQTGVADTQYF.

This clone was seen only a few times. This rearrangement joins TRBV5-8 to TRBJ2-3; the match to TRBD2 covers 9 bases. V shed 3 bases, J shed 10 bases, and the junction held 24 bases outside the gene matches. The germline V gene has CDR1 SGHTS and CDR2 YDEGEE. CDR3 size: 19 residues. The CDR3 reads CASSSPFKGGLAFMGAQYF. The CDR3 nucleotides read TGTGCCAGCAGCTCTCCCTTCAAGGGGGGACTAGCATTTATGGGTGCGCAGTATTTT.

The rearrangement uses TRBV18 and TRBJ2-3; the D is unclear. CDR1 KGHSH and CDR2 LQKENI come from the germline V gene. The CDR3 covers 13 residues. Trimming removed 3 bases at V and 5 bases at J, with 9 bases between. CDR3: CASSPVRGDTQYF. DNA for the CDR3: TGTGCCAGCTCACCGGTCCGAGGAGATACGCAGTATTTT.

This clone was detected a few times. The chain joins TRBV29-1 to TRBJ2-1; 7 bases line up with TRBD1. The CDR3 is 14 amino acids. Germline V CDR1 and CDR2: SQVTM, ANQGSEA. J gave up 2 bases and V 4 bases, and 5 bases lay outside the gene matches. The CDR3 sequence: CSVVQDRAYNEQFF. The CDR3 nucleotides are TGCAGCGTTGTGCAAGACAGGGCCTACAATGAGCAGTTCTTC.